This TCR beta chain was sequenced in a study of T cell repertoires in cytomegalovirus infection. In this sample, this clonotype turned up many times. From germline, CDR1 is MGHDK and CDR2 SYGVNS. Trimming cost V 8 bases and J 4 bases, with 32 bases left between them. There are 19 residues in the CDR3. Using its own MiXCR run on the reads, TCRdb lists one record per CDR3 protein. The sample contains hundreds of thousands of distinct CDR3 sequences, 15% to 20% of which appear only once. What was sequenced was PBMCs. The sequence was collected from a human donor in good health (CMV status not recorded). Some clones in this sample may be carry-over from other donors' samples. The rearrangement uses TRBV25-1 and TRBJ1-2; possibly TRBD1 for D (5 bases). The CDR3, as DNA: TGTGCCAGCTATGGGCTCAACCTAAAGGGACGGATGGAATTCTATGGCTACACCTTC. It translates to CASYGLNLKGRMEFYGYTF.